The T cell receptor (beta chain) described here comes from a study of cytomegalovirus exposure and HLA in healthy donors. Study overall: In a later analysis, the 100 to 150 validation repertoires were reported to have used the same platform as the 666 first-cohort repertoires. Study-wide findings and caveats: Investigators reported around 150 TCR beta chains as tied to cytomegalovirus. In a later analysis, first-cohort TCR clusters were found to tend to co-occur in the 100 to 150 validation repertoires.

The data were produced by immunoSEQ multiplex PCR, yet TCRdb's version contains in-frame clones alone and is incomplete. Of hundreds of thousands of clones detected, roughly 90% appear once; the ten largest clones hold around 12%. The CDR3 runs to 12 residues. Germline V CDR1 and CDR2: SNHLY, FYNNEI. V was cut by 7 bases and J by 7 bases, with 10 bases left in between. A remark on this clone: Antigen: not known.

The rearrangement joins TRBV2 to TRBJ2-2; D is unresolved. This clonotype originated in a young man in good health and CMV-seropositive. Specimen: PBMCs. In DNA, the CDR3 is TGTGCCAGCATGTTTCTCGACGGGGAGCTGTTTTTT. Translation: CASMFLDGELFF. The variable domain in full, with the rest retrieved from reference TRBV2 and TRBJ2-2, is EPEVTQTPSHQVTQMGQEVILRCVPISNHLYFYWYRQILGQKVEFLVSFYNNEISEKSEIFDDQFSVERPDGSNFTLKIRSTKLEDSAMYFCASMFLDGELFFGEGSRLTVL.